This T cell receptor beta chain is drawn from a study of CD8+ T cells in alopecia areata. Indicated treatment: oral pan-JAK inhibitor, 5-10 mg twice daily. Extraction and reverse transcription of RNA yielded cDNA as the sequencing template. Libraries were prepared by immunoSEQ multiplex PCR; TCRdb keeps only in-frame clonotypes and omits some of them. This sample has 200,000 to 250,000 clones, with less than 65% found just once. V shed 2 bases and J shed 2 bases, with 15 bases lying between them. This CDR3 has 16 residues. Per the germline V gene, CDR1 is MNHNS and CDR2 is SASEGT. This rearrangement joins TRBV6-1 to TRBJ1-2, with D uncertain. The specimen comprised CD4+ T cells sorted from blood, sampled at week 4, from a patient treated with tofacitinib. The sequence was obtained from a human donor with alopecia areata. The CDR3 reads CASSEKPALTNYGYTF. The CDR3 DNA sequence: TGTGCCAGCAGTGAAAAACCCGCCCTGACAAACTATGGCTACACCTTC.